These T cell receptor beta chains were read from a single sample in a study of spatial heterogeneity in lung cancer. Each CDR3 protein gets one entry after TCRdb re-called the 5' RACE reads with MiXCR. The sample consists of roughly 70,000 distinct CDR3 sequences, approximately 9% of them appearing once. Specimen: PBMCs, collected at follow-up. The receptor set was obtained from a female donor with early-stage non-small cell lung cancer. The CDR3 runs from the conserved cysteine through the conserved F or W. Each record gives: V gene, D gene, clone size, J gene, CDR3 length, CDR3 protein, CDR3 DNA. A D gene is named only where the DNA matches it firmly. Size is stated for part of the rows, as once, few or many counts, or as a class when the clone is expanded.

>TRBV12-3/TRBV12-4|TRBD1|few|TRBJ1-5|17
CASSPDDSGTEDQPQHF
TGTGCCAGCAGTCCAGACGACTCCGGGACAGAGGATCAGCCCCAGCATTTT
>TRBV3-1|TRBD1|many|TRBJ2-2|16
CASSHYRGRDTGELFF
TGTGCCAGCAGCCATTACAGGGGTAGAGACACCGGGGAGCTGTTTTTT
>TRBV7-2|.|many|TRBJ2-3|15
CASSLSVSNEDTQYF
TGTGCCAGCAGCTTAAGTGTTAGTAATGAAGATACGCAGTATTTT
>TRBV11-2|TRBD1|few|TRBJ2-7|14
CASSNRGMPYEQYF
TGTGCCAGCAGCAACAGGGGAATGCCCTACGAGCAGTACTTC
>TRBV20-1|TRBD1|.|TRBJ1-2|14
CSARGLQGAGGYTF
TGCAGTGCTAGAGGTTTACAGGGGGCTGGCGGCTACACCTTC
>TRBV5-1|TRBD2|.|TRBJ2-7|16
CASSFGDLAAPYEQYF
TGCGCCAGCAGCTTTGGAGACCTAGCGGCCCCCTACGAGCAGTACTTC
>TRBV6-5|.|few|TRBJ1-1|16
CASRPDSFYMNTEAFF
TGTGCCAGCAGGCCCGACAGTTTTTACATGAACACTGAAGCTTTCTTT
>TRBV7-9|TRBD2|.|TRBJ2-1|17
CASSRGTSGASYNEQFF
TGTGCCAGCAGCCGGGGGACTAGCGGCGCCTCCTACAATGAGCAGTTCTTC
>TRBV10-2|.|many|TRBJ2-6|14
CASMGVAGANVLTF
TGCGCCAGCATGGGCGTGGCTGGGGCCAACGTCCTGACTTTC
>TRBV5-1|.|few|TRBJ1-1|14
CASSIARGNTEAFF
TGCGCCAGCAGCATCGCTCGGGGGAACACTGAAGCTTTCTTT
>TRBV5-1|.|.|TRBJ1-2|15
CASSLTNREVDGYTF
TGCGCCAGCAGCTTGACCAACAGGGAAGTGGACGGCTACACCTTC
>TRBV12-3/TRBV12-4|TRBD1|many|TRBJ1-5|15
CASSLAPGGHQPQHF
TGTGCCAGCAGTTTAGCTCCAGGGGGCCATCAGCCCCAGCATTTT
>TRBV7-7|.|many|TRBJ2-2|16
CASSPRGAGSTGELFF
TGTGCTAGCAGCCCCCGCGGAGCGGGCTCCACCGGGGAGCTGTTTTTT
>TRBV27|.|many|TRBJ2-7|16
CASNHHRPESSYEQYF
TGTGCCAGCAACCATCACAGGCCCGAATCTTCCTACGAGCAGTACTTC
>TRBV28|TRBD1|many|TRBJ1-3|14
CASSPGTGVNTIYF
TGTGCCAGCAGCCCCGGGACAGGGGTCAACACCATATATTTT
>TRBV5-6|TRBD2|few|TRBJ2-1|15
CASSLNGRDYNEQFF
TGTGCCAGCAGCTTGAACGGGAGGGATTACAATGAGCAGTTCTTC
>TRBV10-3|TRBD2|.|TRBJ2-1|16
CAVQSGRAETGNEQFF
TGTGCCGTCCAGAGCGGGAGGGCGGAAACGGGCAATGAGCAGTTCTTC
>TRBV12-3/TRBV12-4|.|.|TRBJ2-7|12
CASGPRGYEQYF
TGTGCCAGCGGGCCGCGGGGATACGAGCAGTACTTC
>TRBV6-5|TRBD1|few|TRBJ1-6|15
CASSYSEGGTSPLHF
TGTGCCAGCAGTTACTCAGAAGGGGGCACCTCACCCCTCCACTTT
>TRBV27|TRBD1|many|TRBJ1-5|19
CASSSYHRDRAKIDQPQHF
TGTGCCAGCAGTTCCTACCACCGGGACAGGGCAAAGATTGATCAGCCCCAGCATTTT
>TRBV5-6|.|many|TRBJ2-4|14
CASSSLERENIQYF
TGTGCCAGCAGCTCTTTAGAAAGAGAAAACATTCAGTACTTC
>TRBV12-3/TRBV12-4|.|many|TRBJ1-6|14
CASSHSYSNSPLHF
TGTGCCAGCAGTCACAGCTACTCCAATTCACCCCTCCACTTT
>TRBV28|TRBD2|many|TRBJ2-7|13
CASSHGGRAEQYF
TGTGCCAGCAGTCACGGCGGGAGGGCCGAGCAGTACTTC
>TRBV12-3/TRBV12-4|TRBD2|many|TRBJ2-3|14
CASKPSGLTDTQYF
TGTGCCAGCAAACCTAGCGGACTCACAGATACGCAGTATTTT
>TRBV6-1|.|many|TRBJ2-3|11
CASSVGGTQYF
TGTGCCAGCAGTGTAGGGGGTACGCAGTATTTT
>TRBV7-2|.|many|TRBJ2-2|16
CASSLESAWNTGELFF
TGTGCCAGCAGCTTAGAATCAGCGTGGAACACCGGGGAGCTGTTTTTT
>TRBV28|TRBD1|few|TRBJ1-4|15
CASSFPGTGGEKLFF
TGTGCCAGCAGTTTTCCCGGGACAGGGGGTGAAAAACTGTTTTTT
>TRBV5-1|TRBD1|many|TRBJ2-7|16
CASSLNPGGTGNEQYF
TGCGCCAGCAGCTTGAATCCCGGCGGGACAGGGAACGAGCAGTACTTC
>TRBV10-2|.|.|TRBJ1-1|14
CASSAPGINTEAFF
TGCGCCAGCAGTGCTCCGGGAATCAACACTGAAGCTTTCTTT
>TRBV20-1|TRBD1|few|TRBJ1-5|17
CSATQAGGMGSNQPQHF
TGCAGTGCTACCCAGGCAGGGGGCATGGGGAGCAATCAGCCCCAGCATTTT
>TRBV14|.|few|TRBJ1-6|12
CATGDSNSPLHF
TGTGCCACCGGGGACTCTAATTCACCCCTCCACTTT
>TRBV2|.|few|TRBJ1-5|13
CASSGEGYQPQHF
TGTGCCAGCAGTGGGGAGGGGTATCAGCCCCAGCATTTT
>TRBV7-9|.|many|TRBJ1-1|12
CASSSGQFEAFF
TGTGCCAGCAGCTCCGGACAATTTGAAGCTTTCTTT
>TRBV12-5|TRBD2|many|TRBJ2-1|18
CASGRTSGSDPLRNEQFF
TGTGCTAGTGGTCGGACTAGCGGGAGCGATCCCCTTCGGAATGAGCAGTTCTTC
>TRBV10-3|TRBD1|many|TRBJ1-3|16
CAIKPRDSHSGNTIYF
TGTGCCATCAAGCCTCGGGACAGCCACTCTGGAAACACCATATATTTT
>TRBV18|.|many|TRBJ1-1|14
CASSPQGGLTEAFF
TGTGCCAGCTCCCCCCAGGGTGGGTTGACTGAAGCTTTCTTT
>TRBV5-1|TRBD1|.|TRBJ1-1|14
CASSWDRPNTEAFF
TGCGCCAGCAGCTGGGACAGACCGAACACTGAAGCTTTCTTT
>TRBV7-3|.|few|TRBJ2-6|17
CASSKKRGLSGANVLTF
TGTGCCAGCAGCAAAAAACGCGGCCTCTCTGGGGCCAACGTCCTGACTTTC
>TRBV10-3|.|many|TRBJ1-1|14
CAISERVRDTEAFF
TGTGCCATCAGTGAGCGGGTTCGGGACACTGAAGCTTTCTTT
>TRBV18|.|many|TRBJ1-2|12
CASSPAGDGYTF
TGTGCCAGCTCACCCGCAGGGGATGGCTACACCTTC
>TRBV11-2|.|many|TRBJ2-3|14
CASSPLGATDTQYF
TGTGCCAGCAGCCCCCTGGGAGCGACAGATACGCAGTATTTT
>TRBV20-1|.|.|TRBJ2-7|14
CSAEGRSSGYEQYF
TGCAGTGCAGAGGGACGAAGCAGCGGATACGAGCAGTACTTC
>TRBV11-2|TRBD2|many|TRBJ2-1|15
CASSSGLAGVNEQFF
TGTGCCAGCAGCTCGGGACTAGCGGGAGTGAATGAGCAGTTCTTC
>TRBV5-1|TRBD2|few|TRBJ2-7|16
CASSTSGSLTLGEQYF
TGCGCCAGCAGCACTAGCGGGTCCCTTACCCTGGGCGAGCAGTACTTC
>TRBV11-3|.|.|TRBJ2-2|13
CASSFAHSGELFF
TGTGCCAGCAGCTTCGCTCACTCCGGGGAGCTGTTTTTT
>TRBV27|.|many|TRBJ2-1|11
CASSSWKEQFF
TGTGCCAGCAGTTCATGGAAGGAGCAGTTCTTC
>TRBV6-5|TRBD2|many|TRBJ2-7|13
CASRASGYYEQYF
TGTGCCAGCAGGGCTAGCGGCTACTACGAGCAGTACTTC
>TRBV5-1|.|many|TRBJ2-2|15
CASSLGTSNTGELFF
TGCGCCAGCAGCCTTGGGACCTCGAACACCGGGGAGCTGTTTTTT